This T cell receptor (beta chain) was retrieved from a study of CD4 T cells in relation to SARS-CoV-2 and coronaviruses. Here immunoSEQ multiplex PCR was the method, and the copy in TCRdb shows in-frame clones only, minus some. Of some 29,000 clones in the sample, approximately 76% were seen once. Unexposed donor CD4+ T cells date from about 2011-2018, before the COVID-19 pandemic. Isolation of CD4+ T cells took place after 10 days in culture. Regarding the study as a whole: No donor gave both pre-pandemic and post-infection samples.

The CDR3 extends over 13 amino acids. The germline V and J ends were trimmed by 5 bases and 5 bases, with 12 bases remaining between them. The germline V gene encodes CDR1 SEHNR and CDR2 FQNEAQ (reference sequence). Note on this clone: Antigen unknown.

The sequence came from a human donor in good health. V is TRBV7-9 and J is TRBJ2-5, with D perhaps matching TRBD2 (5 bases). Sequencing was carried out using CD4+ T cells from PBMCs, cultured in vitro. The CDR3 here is CASSPLTGETQYF. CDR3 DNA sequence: TGTGCCAGCAGCCCCCTTACGGGGGAGACCCAGTACTTC.